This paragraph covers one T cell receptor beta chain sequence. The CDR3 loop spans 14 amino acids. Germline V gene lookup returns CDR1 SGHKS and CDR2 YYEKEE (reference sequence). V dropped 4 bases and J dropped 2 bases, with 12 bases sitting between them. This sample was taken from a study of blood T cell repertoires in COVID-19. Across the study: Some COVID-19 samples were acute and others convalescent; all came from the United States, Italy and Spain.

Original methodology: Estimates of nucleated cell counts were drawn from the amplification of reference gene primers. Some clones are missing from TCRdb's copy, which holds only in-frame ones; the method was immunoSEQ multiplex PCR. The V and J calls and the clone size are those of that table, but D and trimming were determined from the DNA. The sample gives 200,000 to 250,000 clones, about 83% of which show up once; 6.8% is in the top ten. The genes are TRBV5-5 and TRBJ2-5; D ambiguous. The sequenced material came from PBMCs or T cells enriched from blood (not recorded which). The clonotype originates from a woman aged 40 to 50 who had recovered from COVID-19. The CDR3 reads CASSPTDLQETQYF. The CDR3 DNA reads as TGTGCCAGCAGCCCGACCGACTTACAAGAGACCCAGTACTTC.